The clone carrying this TCR beta chain was seen only a few times. The data were taken from a study of blood T cell repertoires in COVID-19. Study information: Researchers got acute and convalescent COVID-19 samples from the United States, Italy and Spain.

TCRdb keeps only in-frame clones here, not all; method: immunoSEQ multiplex PCR. The sample holds around 40,000 clones; roughly 85% are singletons and the top ten take approximately 9.1%. Germline CDR1 is SGHTA and CDR2 is FQGNSA. This CDR3 comprises 14 residues. V lost 4 bases, J lost 0 bases, and 3 bases stayed unmatched. The chain links TRBV7-2 to TRBJ2-7; 7 positions match TRBD2. The sample taken for sequencing was peripheral blood. The clonotype was recovered from a human donor in a cohort sampled during active COVID-19. The DNA for the CDR3 is TGTGCCAGCAGCTCTAGCGGCGGCTCCTACGAGCAGTACTTC. This gives the protein CASSSSGGSYEQYF.